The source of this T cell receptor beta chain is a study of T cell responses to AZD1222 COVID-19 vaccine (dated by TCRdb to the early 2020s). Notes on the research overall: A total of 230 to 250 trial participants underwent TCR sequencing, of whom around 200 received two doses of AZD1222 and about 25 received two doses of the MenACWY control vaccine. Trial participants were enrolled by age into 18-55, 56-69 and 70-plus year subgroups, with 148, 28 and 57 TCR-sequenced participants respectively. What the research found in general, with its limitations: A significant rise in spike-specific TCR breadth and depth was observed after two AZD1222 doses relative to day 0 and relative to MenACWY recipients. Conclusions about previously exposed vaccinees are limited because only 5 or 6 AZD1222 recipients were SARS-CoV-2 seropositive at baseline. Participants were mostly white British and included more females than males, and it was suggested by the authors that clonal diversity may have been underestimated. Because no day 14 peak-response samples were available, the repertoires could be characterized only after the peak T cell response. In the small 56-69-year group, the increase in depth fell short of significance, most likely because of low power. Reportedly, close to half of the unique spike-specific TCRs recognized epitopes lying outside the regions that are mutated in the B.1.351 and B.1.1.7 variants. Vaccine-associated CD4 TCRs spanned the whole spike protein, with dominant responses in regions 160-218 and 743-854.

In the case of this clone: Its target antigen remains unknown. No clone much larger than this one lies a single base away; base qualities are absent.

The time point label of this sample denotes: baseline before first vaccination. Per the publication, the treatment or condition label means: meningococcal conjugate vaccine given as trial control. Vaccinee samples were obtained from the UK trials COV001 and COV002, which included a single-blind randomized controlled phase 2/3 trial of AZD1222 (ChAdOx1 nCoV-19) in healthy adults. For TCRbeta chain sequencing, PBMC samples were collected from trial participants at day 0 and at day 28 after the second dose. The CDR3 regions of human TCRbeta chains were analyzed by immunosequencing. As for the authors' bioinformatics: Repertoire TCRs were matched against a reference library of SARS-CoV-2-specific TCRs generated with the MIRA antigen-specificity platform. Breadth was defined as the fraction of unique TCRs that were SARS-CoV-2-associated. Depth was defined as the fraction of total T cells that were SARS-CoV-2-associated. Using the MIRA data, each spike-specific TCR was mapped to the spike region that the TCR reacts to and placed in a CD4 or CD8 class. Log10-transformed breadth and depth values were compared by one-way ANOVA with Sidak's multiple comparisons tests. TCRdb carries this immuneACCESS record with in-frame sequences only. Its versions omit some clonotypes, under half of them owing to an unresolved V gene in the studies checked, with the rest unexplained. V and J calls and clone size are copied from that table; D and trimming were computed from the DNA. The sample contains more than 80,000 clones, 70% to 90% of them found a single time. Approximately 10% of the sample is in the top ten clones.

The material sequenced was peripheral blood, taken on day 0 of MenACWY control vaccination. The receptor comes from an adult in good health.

Read as DNA, the sequence is TGCGCCAGCAGCTTGAGACAGGGCACCGGGGAGCTGTTTTTT. It is translated as CASSLRQGTGELFF. The receptor chain draws on TRBV5-1 and TRBJ2-2, with 7 bases aligning to TRBD1. At the junction V is shortened by 1 base and J by 4 bases; bases outside the gene matches: 1. The CDR3 measures 14 amino acids from cysteine to phenylalanine. The DNA shown is the 42-base CDR3, in frame from base 1. The germline V gene provides CDR1 SGHRS and CDR2 YFSETQ.